These T cell receptor beta chains were read from a single sample in a study of vaccination effects on CD4 cells after COVID-19. Only in-frame clones appear in the TCRdb table, and some are missing; sequencing was by immunoSEQ multiplex PCR. Found here are around 63,000 clones, about 80% of them singletons; the top ten hold around 3.8%. Their specific antigens are unknown. Sequencing used CD4+ T cells from PBMCs cultured with HCoV-OC43 spike peptides, obtained before COVID-19 vaccination. Receptor source: a human donor who received a COVID-19 vaccine. Both conserved end residues are part of each CDR3. The D gene is left open where the match is weak. Clone sizes are given selectively: once, few, many, or a class where the clone is expanded.

d_call,clone_size,v_call,j_call,cdr3_nt,cdr3_aa
NA,NA,TRBV7-9,TRBJ1-1,TGTGCCAGCAGCCCCAGCACGGGGGGCTTTTACACTGAAGCTTTCTTT,CASSPSTGGFYTEAFF
TRBD1,NA,TRBV2,TRBJ1-5,TGTGCCAGCAGTGTCGGACAGGGTCTTAATAGCAATCAGCCCCAGCATTTT,CASSVGQGLNSNQPQHF
NA,NA,TRBV6-5,TRBJ2-1,TGTGCCAGCAGGCACCCCGGCAGGGGAGAAGATGAGCAGTTCTTC,CASRHPGRGEDEQFF
TRBD2,NA,TRBV24-1,TRBJ2-5,TGTGCCACCAGTGACCCCGGGAGGCTTGGGACCCAGTACTTC,CATSDPGRLGTQYF
TRBD1,NA,TRBV28,TRBJ1-5,TGTGCCAGCAGTTTGACAGGGACGAGCAATCAGCCCCAGCATTTT,CASSLTGTSNQPQHF
NA,few,TRBV5-4,TRBJ2-1,TGTGCCAGCAGCTTGGGCGGGACTCGATTCTACAATGAGCAGTTCTTC,CASSLGGTRFYNEQFF
NA,NA,TRBV15,TRBJ2-4,TGTGCCACCAGCAGAGATCTTGGCTCAGCCAAAAACATTCAGTACTTC,CATSRDLGSAKNIQYF
NA,once,TRBV19,TRBJ1-2,TGTGCCAGTAGTATACGGGACGGAAACTATGGCTACACCTTC,CASSIRDGNYGYTF
TRBD1,NA,TRBV19,TRBJ1-2,TGTGCCAGTAGCTTGAGAAGGGACAGGGTTATGGATGGCTACACCTTC,CASSLRRDRVMDGYTF
TRBD1,NA,TRBV7-2,TRBJ2-1,TGTGCCAGCAGCTTAGGGGACAGCCCCTACAATGAGCAGTTCTTC,CASSLGDSPYNEQFF
NA,NA,TRBV19,TRBJ1-5,TGTGCCAGTAGTATAAACGGGAGGGGGGGCAATCAGCCCCAGCATTTT,CASSINGRGGNQPQHF
NA,NA,TRBV9,TRBJ2-2,TGTGCCAGCACCTCCACCGGGGAGCTGTTTTTT,CASTSTGELFF
NA,once,TRBV24-1,TRBJ2-1,TGTGCCACCAGTGGGATCCTCAATGAGCAGTTCTTC,CATSGILNEQFF
TRBD2,NA,TRBV10-3,TRBJ2-1,TGTGCCATCAGTGAGCGGGCTAGCGGGGGACTATACAATGAGCAGTTCTTC,CAISERASGGLYNEQFF
NA,NA,TRBV9,TRBJ2-3,TGTGCCAGCAGCGTATTAGACTCCCCCACAGATACGCAGTATTTT,CASSVLDSPTDTQYF
NA,NA,TRBV24-1,TRBJ1-2,TGTGCCACCAGTGATTTGTCGAGTTATGGCTACACCTTC,CATSDLSSYGYTF
NA,NA,TRBV14,TRBJ1-3,TGTGCCAGCAGCCAAGATCTGGCTGGAAACACCATATATTTT,CASSQDLAGNTIYF
NA,NA,TRBV11-3,TRBJ2-1,TGTGCCAGCAGCTTTTCAGGGCTCAACAATGAGCAGTTCTTC,CASSFSGLNNEQFF
NA,few,TRBV7-2,TRBJ1-1,TGTGCCAGCAGCTCCCCCGGGGTCGCTGAAGCTTTCTTT,CASSSPGVAEAFF
NA,NA,TRBV3-1/TRBV3-2,TRBJ2-1,TGTGCCAGCAGCCAATCTAGTTTGGGCTCGCCGGAGCAGTTCTTC,CASSQSSLGSPEQFF
NA,NA,TRBV7-9,TRBJ2-3,TGTGCCAGCAGCCTGACAGAGGGTACGCAGTATTTT,CASSLTEGTQYF
TRBD1,few,TRBV18,TRBJ2-1,TGTGCCAGCTCTCCCGGACAGGGGACCTACAATGAGCAGTTCTTC,CASSPGQGTYNEQFF
TRBD1,few,TRBV3-1/TRBV3-2,TRBJ1-6,TGTGCCAGCAGCCAAGCCGGGACAGCCAATTCACCCCTCCACTTT,CASSQAGTANSPLHF
TRBD2,NA,TRBV5-1,TRBJ2-5,TGCGCCAGCAGCTCTGGGGGGGGGCAAGAGACCCAGTACTTC,CASSSGGGQETQYF
NA,few,TRBV2,TRBJ1-5,TGTGCCAGCAGTGATCGGGGACAGCCCCAGCATTTT,CASSDRGQPQHF
NA,NA,TRBV20-1,TRBJ1-2,TGCAGTGCCCTCGGGACACTGGGCTACACCTTC,CSALGTLGYTF
TRBD1,NA,TRBV2,TRBJ1-1,TGTGCCAGCAGTCGTCAGGGGGATGAGACTGAAGCTTTCTTT,CASSRQGDETEAFF
NA,NA,TRBV19,TRBJ1-1,TGTGCCAGTAGTATATCAACAGGGCATGGCACTGAAGCTTTCTTT,CASSISTGHGTEAFF
NA,NA,TRBV10-3,TRBJ2-5,TGTGCCATCAGTCCGAGACAGCCAGGAGAGACCCAGTACTTC,CAISPRQPGETQYF
NA,NA,TRBV24-1,TRBJ2-3,TGTGCCACCAGTAGCAGTCTGACAGTAGATACGCAGTATTTT,CATSSSLTVDTQYF
NA,NA,TRBV5-8,TRBJ2-3,TGTGCCAGCCCATGGGTTGCCGGAGGCCACATGGGGCCCACAGATACGCAGTATTTT,CASPWVAGGHMGPTDTQYF
NA,NA,TRBV5-1,TRBJ2-2,TGCGCCAGCAGCTGGACACTGGGACCGAACACCGGGGAGCTGTTTTTT,CASSWTLGPNTGELFF
TRBD1,NA,TRBV4-1,TRBJ2-1,TGCGCCAGCAGCCAGACTCCCGGACAGGACACATACAATGAGCAGTTCTTC,CASSQTPGQDTYNEQFF
NA,few,TRBV5-1,TRBJ2-1,TGCGCCAGCAGATCCAGGGTCGACAATGAGCAGTTCTTC,CASRSRVDNEQFF
TRBD1,NA,TRBV5-5,TRBJ1-1,TGTGCCAGCAGCCAGGGGGTCAGGGATACTGAAGCTTTCTTT,CASSQGVRDTEAFF
NA,NA,TRBV7-9,TRBJ2-5,TGTGCCAGCAGCTTAATAGGGGCAGGGCAACGAGAGACCCAGTACTTC,CASSLIGAGQRETQYF
TRBD1,NA,TRBV7-2,TRBJ1-4,TGTGCCAGCAGCTTCCGACAGGGGTCTCTGTCGAAGGAAAAACTGTTTTTT,CASSFRQGSLSKEKLFF
NA,NA,TRBV20-1,TRBJ2-1,TGCAGTGCTAGAGCCGACAATGAGCAGTTCTTC,CSARADNEQFF
TRBD2,NA,TRBV7-9,TRBJ2-2,TGTGCCAGCAGCCGCTCGGGGGGGACCGGGGAGCTGTTTTTT,CASSRSGGTGELFF
NA,NA,TRBV6-4,TRBJ1-2,TGTGCCAGCAGTGACTCGTCTCTCCCAGGAAGGTACTATGGCTACACCTTC,CASSDSSLPGRYYGYTF
NA,few,TRBV19,TRBJ1-5,TGTGCCAGTAGGATGGAGATGATTCAGCCCCAGCATTTT,CASRMEMIQPQHF
NA,NA,TRBV15,TRBJ2-2,TGTGCCACCAGCCACCGGGCCCACCGGGAGCTGTTTTTT,CATSHRAHRELFF
NA,NA,TRBV10-1,TRBJ2-3,TGCGCCAGCAGTGATCGGGGGCGCACAGATACGCAGTATTTT,CASSDRGRTDTQYF
TRBD2,few,TRBV2,TRBJ2-3,TGTGCCAGAACCCGGGGCGGGGGGGCCACAGATACGCAGTATTTT,CARTRGGGATDTQYF
NA,NA,TRBV18,TRBJ2-1,TGTGCCAGCTCACCACCGGGCGGGGAGCAGTTCTTC,CASSPPGGEQFF
NA,NA,TRBV5-1,TRBJ1-6,TGCGCCAGCAGCCCGGGGATTGTGGAATCACCCCTCCACTTT,CASSPGIVESPLHF
NA,few,TRBV5-1,TRBJ2-1,TGCGCCAGCAGCTCCGGGACCGCGAATGAGCAGTTCTTC,CASSSGTANEQFF
TRBD2,NA,TRBV7-8,TRBJ2-3,TGTGCCAGCAGCCCGACTAGCGGGGGGCTCCGCACAGATACGCAGTATTTT,CASSPTSGGLRTDTQYF
TRBD1,NA,TRBV5-3,TRBJ1-4,TGTGCCAGAAGCTGTTGGGACAGTACTAATGAAAAACTGTTTTTT,CARSCWDSTNEKLFF
NA,once,TRBV15,TRBJ2-3,TGTGCCACCAGCAGAGATCGCGGATCCGATACGCAGTATTTT,CATSRDRGSDTQYF
NA,few,TRBV11-3,TRBJ2-2,TGTGCCAGCAGCTTAGCAGGTCAGGGGTACGGGGAGCTGTTTTTT,CASSLAGQGYGELFF